The clone carrying this T cell receptor (beta chain) occurred once. Germline CDR1 reads WNHNN; CDR2 reads SYGVQD (reference sequence). The CDR3 length is 14 residues. Trimming pared 7 bases from V and 1 base from J, leaving 12 bases between. The assay was immunoSEQ multiplex PCR, and TCRdb's table has in-frame clones only and misses some. The sample carries over 1,000 clones, around 88% recorded once. The data stem from a study of chemoradiotherapy in HPV16-positive cancers. Study-level background: Functional T-cell assays on a couple of HPV16-positive patients' cells defined candidate HPV-specific clones and common TCR motifs.

The sequencing used tumor tissue, collected from a patient who underwent chemoradiotherapy. The chain carries TRBV10-1 and TRBJ2-3, with D perhaps TRBD2 (6 bases). The source is a human donor with HPV-associated anogenital cancer. The CDR3 region is CASIRSGCTDTQYF. CDR3 sequence (DNA): TGCGCCAGCATACGAAGCGGGTGCACAGATACGCAGTATTTT.